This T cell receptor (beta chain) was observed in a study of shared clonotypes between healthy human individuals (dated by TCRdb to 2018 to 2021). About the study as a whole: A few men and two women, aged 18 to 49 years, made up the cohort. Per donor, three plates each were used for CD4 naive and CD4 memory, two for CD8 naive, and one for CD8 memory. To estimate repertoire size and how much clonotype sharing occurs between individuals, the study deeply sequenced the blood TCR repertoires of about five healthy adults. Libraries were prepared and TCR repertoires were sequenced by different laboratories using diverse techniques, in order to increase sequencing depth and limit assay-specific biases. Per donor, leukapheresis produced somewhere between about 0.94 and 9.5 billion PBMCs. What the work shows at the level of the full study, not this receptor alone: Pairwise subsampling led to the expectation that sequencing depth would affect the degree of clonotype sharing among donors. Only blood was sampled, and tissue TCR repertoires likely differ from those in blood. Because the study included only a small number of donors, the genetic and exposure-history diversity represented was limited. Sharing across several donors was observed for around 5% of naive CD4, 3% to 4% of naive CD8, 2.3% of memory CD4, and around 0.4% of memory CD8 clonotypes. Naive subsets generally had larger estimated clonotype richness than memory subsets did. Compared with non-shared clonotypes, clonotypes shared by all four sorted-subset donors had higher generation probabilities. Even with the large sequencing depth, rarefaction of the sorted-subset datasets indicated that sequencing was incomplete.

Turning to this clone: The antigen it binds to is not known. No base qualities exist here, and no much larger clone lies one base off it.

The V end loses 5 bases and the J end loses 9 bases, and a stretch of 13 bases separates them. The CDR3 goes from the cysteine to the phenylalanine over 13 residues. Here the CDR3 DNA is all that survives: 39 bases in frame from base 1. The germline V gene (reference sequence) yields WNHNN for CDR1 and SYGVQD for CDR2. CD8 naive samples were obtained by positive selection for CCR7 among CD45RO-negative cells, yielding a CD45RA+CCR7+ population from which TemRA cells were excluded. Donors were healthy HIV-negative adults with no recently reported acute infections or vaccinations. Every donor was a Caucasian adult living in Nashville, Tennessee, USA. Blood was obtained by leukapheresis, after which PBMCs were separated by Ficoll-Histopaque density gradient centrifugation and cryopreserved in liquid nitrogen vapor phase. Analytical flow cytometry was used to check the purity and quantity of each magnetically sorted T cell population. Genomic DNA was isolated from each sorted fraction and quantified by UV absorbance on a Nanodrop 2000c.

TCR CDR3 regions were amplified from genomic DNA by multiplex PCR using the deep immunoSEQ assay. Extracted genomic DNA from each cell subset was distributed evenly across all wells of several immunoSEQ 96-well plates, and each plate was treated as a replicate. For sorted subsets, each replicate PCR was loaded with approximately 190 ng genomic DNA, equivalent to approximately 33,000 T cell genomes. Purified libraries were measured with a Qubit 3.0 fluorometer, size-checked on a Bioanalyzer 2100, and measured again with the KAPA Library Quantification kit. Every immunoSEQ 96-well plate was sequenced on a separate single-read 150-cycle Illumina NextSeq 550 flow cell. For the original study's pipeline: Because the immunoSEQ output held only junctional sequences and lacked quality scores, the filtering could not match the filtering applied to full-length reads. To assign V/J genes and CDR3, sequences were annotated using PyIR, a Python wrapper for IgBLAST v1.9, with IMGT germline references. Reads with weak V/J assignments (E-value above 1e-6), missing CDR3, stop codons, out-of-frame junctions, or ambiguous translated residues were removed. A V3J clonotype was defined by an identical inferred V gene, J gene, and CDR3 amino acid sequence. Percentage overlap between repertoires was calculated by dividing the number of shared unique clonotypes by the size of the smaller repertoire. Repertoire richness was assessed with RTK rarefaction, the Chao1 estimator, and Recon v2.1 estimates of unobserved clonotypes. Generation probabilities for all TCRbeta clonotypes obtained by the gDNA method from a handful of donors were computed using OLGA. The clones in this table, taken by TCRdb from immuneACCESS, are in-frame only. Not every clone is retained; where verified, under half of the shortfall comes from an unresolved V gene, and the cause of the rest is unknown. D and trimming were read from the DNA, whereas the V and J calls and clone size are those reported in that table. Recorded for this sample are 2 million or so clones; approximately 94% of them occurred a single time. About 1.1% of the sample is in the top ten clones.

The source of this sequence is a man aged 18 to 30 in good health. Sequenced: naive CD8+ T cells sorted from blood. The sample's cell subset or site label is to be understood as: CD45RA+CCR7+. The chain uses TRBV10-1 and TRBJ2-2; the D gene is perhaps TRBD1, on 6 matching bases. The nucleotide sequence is TGCGCCAGCAGTTGGACAGATACCAGGGAGCTGTTTTTT. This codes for CASSWTDTRELFF.